Below, 31 T cell receptor beta chains from the same sample are listed, as sequenced in a study of T cell clones after liver transplantation. Measured with immunoSEQ multiplex PCR; TCRdb has only the in-frame clones, and not every one. Among roughly 53,000 clones, roughly three quarters were seen once, and the ten largest hold around 9.7%. The input for sequencing was CD4+ T cells from blood, taken at the 22-month timepoint. These receptors all stem from a human patient who received a liver transplant. Some T cells may be the graft donor's.

This chain connects TRBV6-1 to TRBJ2-5; 8 bases line up with TRBD2. CDR1 MNHNS and CDR2 SASEGT come from the germline V gene. The CDR3 totals 13 residues. The V and J ends lost 5 bases and 5 bases, in that order; junction bases with no gene match: 4. CDR3 DNA sequence: TGTGCCAGCAGTCTAGTAGCGGGGGAGACCCAGTACTTC. This gives the protein CASSLVAGETQYF.

V and J are TRBV6-1 and TRBJ1-2; D uncertain. The CDR3 covers 15 residues. The germline gives CDR1 MNHNS, CDR2 SASEGT. The V and J ends lost 6 bases and 4 bases respectively, with 18 bases between them. CDR3 sequence (DNA): TGTGCCAGCAGGCCCGGGGAGGGTAGCGTCTATGGCTACACCTTC. This codes for CASRPGEGSVYGYTF.

V and J are TRBV4-2 and TRBJ1-3, with 7 bases matching TRBD1. V shed 0 bases, J shed 1 base, and the junction held 3 bases outside the gene matches. This CDR3 comprises 16 residues. CDR1 and CDR2 (germline): LGHNA, YNFKEQ. The CDR3 DNA reads TGTGCCAGCAGCCAAGATCAACAGGGGTCTGGAAACACCATATATTTT. As protein: CASSQDQQGSGNTIYF.

The chain couples TRBV6-1 to TRBJ2-3; 8 positions agree with TRBD2. This CDR3 contains 15 residues. Losses at the gene ends were 8 bases for V and 3 bases for J; bases not matched to a gene: 10. CDR1 and CDR2 (germline): MNHNS, SASEGT. The CDR3 reads CASRYERGGTDTQYF. The CDR3 region has the DNA TGTGCCAGCCGATACGAACGGGGGGGGACAGATACGCAGTATTTT.

The chain is built from TRBV30 and TRBJ1-5; D gene uncertain. CDR1 is GTSNPN, CDR2 SVGIG, per germline (reference sequence). V was trimmed by 4 bases and J by 3 bases, leaving 10 bases between them. This CDR3 has 13 amino acids. This CDR3 is CAWTRDLNQPQHF. The CDR3 nucleotides are TGTGCCTGGACCAGAGACCTCAATCAGCCCCAGCATTTT.

A word on this clone: A junction boundary mismatches the germline segment, possibly from a read error. This chain uses TRBV30 with TRBJ1-2, with D unresolved. This CDR3 is built from 13 residues. Germline V CDR1 and CDR2: GTSNPN, SVGIG (reference sequence). The CDR3 region has the DNA TGTGCCTGGACCCAAAGGGAGGACTACGGCTACACCTTC. Its translation: CAWTQREDYGYTF.

V gene TRBV30 combines with J gene TRBJ1-1; no definite D call. The CDR3 has 13 amino acids. With 2 bases removed from V and 1 base from J, the gap between germline ends came to 8 bases. The germline V gene has CDR1 GTSNPN and CDR2 SVGIG (reference sequence). CDR3 loop: CAWSRVGNTEAFF. The CDR3 coding sequence is TGTGCCTGGAGTCGAGTGGGGAACACTGAAGCTTTCTTT.

This rearrangement joins TRBV4-1 to TRBJ1-3; possible D gene TRBD1, 6 bases. Germline loops: CDR1 MGHRA, CDR2 YSYEKL. V lost 0 bases and J 0 bases, leaving 9 bases between the germline ends. CDR3 length equals 16 residues. Written as DNA, the CDR3 is TGCGCCAGCAGCCAAGAGGGACATACCTCTGGAAACACCATATATTTT. Its translation: CASSQEGHTSGNTIYF.

The rearrangement links TRBV9 to TRBJ1-6, with no clear D. Trimming pared 0 bases from V and 11 bases from J, leaving 18 bases between. The CDR3 is 16 amino acids. Germline assignment: CDR1 SGDLS and CDR2 YYNGEE. The CDR3 is CASSVDSGGAGTPLHF. DNA for the CDR3: TGTGCCAGCAGCGTAGATTCGGGAGGCGCGGGGACACCCCTCCACTTT. The full variable domain, completed using reference TRBV9 and TRBJ1-6, is DSGVTQTPKHLITATGQRVTLRCSPRSGDLSVYWYQQSLDQGLQFLIQYYNGEERAKGNILERFSAQQFPDLHSELNLSSLELGDSALYFCASSVDSGGAGTPLHFGNGTRLTVT.

The chain employs TRBV11-2 and TRBJ1-1; TRBD1 matches 8 bases. The CDR3 has 17 residues. CDR1 is SGHAT, CDR2 FQNNGV, per germline. V lost 5 bases, J lost 0 bases, and 11 bases stayed unmatched. The CDR3 protein is CASSQRQGPFMNTEAFF. DNA of the CDR3: TGTGCCAGCAGCCAACGACAGGGGCCGTTCATGAACACTGAAGCTTTCTTT.

This clone showed up just once. CDR3 loop: CASSLVPPRWGRETQYF. CDR3 sequence (DNA): TGTGCCAGCAGCTTAGTTCCCCCTAGGTGGGGGAGAGAGACCCAGTACTTC. The V call is TRBV7-2, the J call TRBJ2-5; D is perhaps TRBD1 or TRBD2 (5 bases each). Trimming took 1 base from V and 4 from J, leaving 19 bases between them. This CDR3 spans 17 amino acids. Germline CDR1 reads SGHTA; CDR2 reads FQGNSA.

The gene calls are TRBV30 and TRBJ2-3, with TRBD2 matching over 7 bases. After removal of 2 bases from V and 3 bases from J, the junction contained 2 bases not matched to a gene. Germline assignment: CDR1 GTSNPN and CDR2 SVGIG (reference sequence). This CDR3 spans 13 amino acids. CDR3 bases: TGTGCCTGGAGTTGGGGGGGGACAGATACGCAGTATTTT. Translated, it gives CAWSWGGTDTQYF.

V gene TRBV6-1 combines with J gene TRBJ1-2; the match to TRBD1 covers 7 bases. Germline CDR1 MNHNS, CDR2 SASEGT. CDR3 length equals 13 residues. V dropped 4 bases and J dropped 8; count of bases not matched to a gene: 7. Here the CDR3 reads CASSGTGLEGYTF. CDR3 coding DNA: TGTGCCAGCAGTGGGACAGGTCTAGAGGGCTACACCTTC.

V is TRBV5-1 and J is TRBJ2-3; 7 positions agree with TRBD2. Germline V gives CDR1 SGHRS, CDR2 YFSETQ. Unmatched junction bases numbered 2, after V lost 4 bases and J lost 0 bases. The CDR3 loop spans 14 amino acids. CDR3: CASSGGVSTDTQYF. The CDR3, as DNA: TGCGCCAGCAGCGGGGGGGTTAGCACAGATACGCAGTATTTT. Full variable domain (missing parts from reference TRBV5-1 and TRBJ2-3): KAGVTQTPRYLIKTRGQQVTLSCSPISGHRSVSWYQQTPGQGLQFLFEYFSETQRNKGNFPGRFSGRQFSNSRSEMNVSTLELGDSALYLCASSGGVSTDTQYFGPGTRLTVL.

The rearrangement links TRBV6-6 to TRBJ1-4, with D tentatively TRBD1 (6 bases). Deletions cut 5 bases from V and 5 bases from J, with 12 bases between. The germline CDR1 and CDR2 sequences are MNHNY and SVGAGI (reference sequence). This CDR3 is 14 amino acids long. The CDR3 spells CASSEDRQNEKLFF. CDR3 DNA sequence: TGTGCCAGCAGTGAGGACAGACAGAATGAAAAACTGTTTTTT.

This rearrangement joins TRBV2 to TRBJ2-3; D unclear. Germline V gives CDR1 SNHLY, CDR2 FYNNEI. This CDR3 is 15 amino acids long. Trimming removed 1 base at V and 3 bases at J, with 11 bases between. The CDR3 DNA reads as TGTGCCAGCAGTGAAGGGTACCGGCGTACAGATACGCAGTATTTT. Its translation is CASSEGYRRTDTQYF.

The rearrangement links TRBV7-9 to TRBJ1-1; D gene uncertain. CDR1 is SEHNR, CDR2 FQNEAQ, per germline (reference sequence). The germline V and J ends were trimmed by 1 base and 8 bases, with 8 bases remaining between them. There are 12 residues in the CDR3. The CDR3 is CASSLDAGEAFF. In DNA form, the CDR3 reads TGTGCCAGCAGCTTAGATGCAGGAGAAGCTTTCTTT.

This chain links TRBV6-6 with TRBJ2-7; D unresolved. V gave up 3 bases and J gave up 6 bases, with 9 bases separating them. Germline lookup yields CDR1 MNHNY and CDR2 SVGAGI (reference sequence). CDR3 length equals 12 residues. CDR3 residues: CASSYSSAEQYF. In DNA, the CDR3 is TGTGCCAGCAGTTATTCTTCGGCCGAGCAGTACTTC.

The CDR3 DNA reads TGTGCCAGCAGCCTCAGGGAATCCTACGAGCAGTACTTC. This codes for CASSLRESYEQYF. The chain recombines TRBV5-6 with TRBJ2-7; D may be TRBD1 (5 bases). The CDR3 runs to 13 residues. Trimming left V 4 bases short and J 1 base short, with 9 bases between. CDR1 SGHDT and CDR2 YYEEEE come from the germline V gene.

The J gene is TRBJ1-3, the V gene TRBV9, with D unresolved. Germline lookup yields CDR1 SGDLS and CDR2 YYNGEE. The CDR3 runs 16 residues. Trimming cost V 0 bases and J 0 bases, with 10 bases left between them. CDR3 sequence: CASSVATGNSGNTIYF. CDR3 bases: TGTGCCAGCAGCGTAGCTACGGGGAACTCTGGAAACACCATATATTTT.

The chain carries TRBV11-1 and TRBJ2-3; D is uncertain. This CDR3 is built from 14 residues. Germline CDR1 SGHAT, CDR2 FQDESV (reference sequence). Trimming stripped 1 base from V and 6 bases from J, with 11 bases between. The CDR3 region is CASSLEGFSDTQYF. CDR3 nucleotides: TGTGCCAGCAGCTTAGAAGGGTTCTCGGATACGCAGTATTTT.

The chain carries TRBV7-3 and TRBJ1-1; D is unresolved. The CDR3 sequence is 13 residues long. Per the germline V gene, CDR1 is SGHTA and CDR2 is FQGTGA. Trimming left V 3 bases short and J 1 base short, with 6 bases between. This CDR3 is CASSFSTNTEAFF. The CDR3 DNA sequence: TGTGCCAGCAGCTTTAGTACGAACACTGAAGCTTTCTTT.

The chain employs TRBV6-5 and TRBJ2-3; TRBD1 matches 10 bases. Germline V gives CDR1 MNHEY, CDR2 SVGAGI. Trimming cost V 5 bases and J 5 bases; bases outside gene matches: 4. The length of the CDR3 is 14 residues. The CDR3 reads CASSQGQGIDTQYF. In DNA form, the CDR3 reads TGTGCCAGCAGTCAGGGACAGGGGATAGATACGCAGTATTTT.

For the CDR3, the DNA is TGCGCCAGCAGAGGGTGGACAGGGGGCGCGGGGGGCTACACCTTC. Protein product: CASRGWTGGAGGYTF. The gene calls are TRBV4-1 and TRBJ1-2, with TRBD1 matching 11 bases. This CDR3 is built from 15 residues. Trimming at V came to 6 bases and at J to 8 bases, leaving 11 bases not matched to a gene. CDR1 and CDR2 (germline): MGHRA, YSYEKL.

Details on this clone: Within the sample, other DNA sequences also encode this same CDR3. The chain employs TRBV18 and TRBJ2-7; either TRBD1 or TRBD2 may supply D (6 bases each). V lost 3 bases and J lost 3, with 9 bases in between. The CDR3 length is 13 residues. CDR1 KGHSH and CDR2 LQKENI come from the germline V gene. In DNA form, the CDR3 reads TGTGCCAGCTCACCTAGGGGGGACTACGAGCAGTACTTC. Protein sequence: CASSPRGDYEQYF.

The chain employs TRBV28 and TRBJ1-5; TRBD1 is a possible D gene (6 bases). The length of the CDR3 is 15 residues. CDR1 is MDHEN and CDR2 is SYDVKM in the germline V gene. Trimming pared 6 bases from V and 0 bases from J, leaving 12 bases between. CDR3 bases: TGTGCCAGCAGCCTCGTACAGGGTAGCAATCAGCCCCAGCATTTT. Amino acid sequence: CASSLVQGSNQPQHF.

The chain joins TRBV5-6 to TRBJ1-1; D possibly corresponds to TRBD1 (5 bases). CDR1 is SGHDT and CDR2 is YYEEEE in the germline V gene. Trimming left V 4 bases short and J 1 base short, with 23 bases between. This CDR3 is 18 amino acids long. This CDR3 reads CASSQMTDTTRPNTEAFF. For the CDR3, the DNA is TGTGCCAGCAGCCAGATGACAGACACAACACGTCCGAACACTGAAGCTTTCTTT.

This clone is a singleton in its sample. V is TRBV5-4 and J is TRBJ2-1; D perhaps matches TRBD2 (7 bases). V lost 3 bases and J lost 8, with 21 bases in between. Germline CDR1 reads SGHNT; CDR2 reads YYREEE (reference sequence). The CDR3 loop spans 16 amino acids. CDR3 sequence: CASSSLGGGWLHEQFF. CDR3 bases: TGTGCCAGCAGCTCACTTGGGGGGGGCTGGTTGCATGAGCAGTTCTTC.

This chain links TRBV4-1 with TRBJ2-5, with D possibly matching TRBD1 (6 bases). V was pared by 5 bases and J by 2 bases, with 12 bases between. Germline CDR1 is MGHRA and CDR2 is YSYEKL. The CDR3 sequence is 14 residues long. CDR3: CASSFPDRQETQYF. CDR3 bases: TGCGCCAGCAGCTTCCCGGACAGACAAGAGACCCAGTACTTC.

The rearrangement uses TRBV5-1 and TRBJ1-2, with D possibly matching TRBD1 (5 bases). The CDR3 is made up of 14 amino acids. Trimming stripped 0 bases from V and 1 base from J, with 7 bases between. Germline CDR1 is SGHRS and CDR2 is YFSETQ. The CDR3 bases are TGCGCCAGCAGCTTGGATCAGGGTAACTATGGCTACACCTTC. Its protein product is CASSLDQGNYGYTF.

V gene TRBV27 combines with J gene TRBJ2-1; TRBD1 is a possible D gene (6 bases). This CDR3 contains 16 residues. The V end lost 4 bases, the J end lost 0 bases, and 13 bases lay between the germline ends. Germline V gives CDR1 MNHEY, CDR2 SMNVEV (reference sequence). CDR3 protein: CASSSDRFGSYNEQFF. CDR3 nucleotide sequence: TGTGCCAGCAGTTCAGACAGGTTCGGCTCCTACAATGAGCAGTTCTTC.